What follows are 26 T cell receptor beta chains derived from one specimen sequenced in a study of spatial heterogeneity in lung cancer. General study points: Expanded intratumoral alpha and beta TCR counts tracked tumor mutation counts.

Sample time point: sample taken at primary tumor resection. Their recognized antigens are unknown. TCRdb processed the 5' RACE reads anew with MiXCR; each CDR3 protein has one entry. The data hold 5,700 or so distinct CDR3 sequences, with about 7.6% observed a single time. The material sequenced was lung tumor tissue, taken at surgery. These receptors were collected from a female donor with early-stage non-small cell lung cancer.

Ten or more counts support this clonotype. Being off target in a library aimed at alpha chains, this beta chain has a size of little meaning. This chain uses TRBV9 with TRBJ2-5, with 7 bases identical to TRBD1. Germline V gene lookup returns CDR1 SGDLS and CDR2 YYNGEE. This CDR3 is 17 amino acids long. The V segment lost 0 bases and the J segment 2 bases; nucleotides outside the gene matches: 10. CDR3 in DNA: TGTGCCAGCAGCGTAGACGCGCAGGGGGTAAATCAAGAGACCCAGTACTTC. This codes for CASSVDAQGVNQETQYF.

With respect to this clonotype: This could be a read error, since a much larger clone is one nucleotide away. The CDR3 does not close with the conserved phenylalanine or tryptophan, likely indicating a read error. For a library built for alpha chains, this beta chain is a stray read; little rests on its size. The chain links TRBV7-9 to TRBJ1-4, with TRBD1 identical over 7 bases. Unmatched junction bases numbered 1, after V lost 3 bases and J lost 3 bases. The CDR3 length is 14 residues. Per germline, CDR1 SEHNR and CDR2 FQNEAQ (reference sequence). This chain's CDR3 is CASSLGQSNEKLFL. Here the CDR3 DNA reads TGTGCCAGCAGCTTGGGACAGTCTAATGAAAAACTGTTTCTT.

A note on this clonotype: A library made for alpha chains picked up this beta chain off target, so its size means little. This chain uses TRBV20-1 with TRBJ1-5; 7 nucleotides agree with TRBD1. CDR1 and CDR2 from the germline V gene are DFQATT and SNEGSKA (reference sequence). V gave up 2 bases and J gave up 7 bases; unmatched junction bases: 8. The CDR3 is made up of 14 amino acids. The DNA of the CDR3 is TGCAGTGCTAGAAAGACAGGGCTAGGGCAGCCCCAGCATTTT. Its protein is CSARKTGLGQPQHF.

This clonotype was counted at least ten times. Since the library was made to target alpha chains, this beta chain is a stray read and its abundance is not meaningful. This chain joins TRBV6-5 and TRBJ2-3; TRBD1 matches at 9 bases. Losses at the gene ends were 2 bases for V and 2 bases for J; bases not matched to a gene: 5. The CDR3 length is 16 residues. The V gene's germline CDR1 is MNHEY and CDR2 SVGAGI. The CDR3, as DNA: TGTGCCAGCAGTTACACCGGGACAGGGCACACAGATACGCAGTATTTT. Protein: CASSYTGTGHTDTQYF.

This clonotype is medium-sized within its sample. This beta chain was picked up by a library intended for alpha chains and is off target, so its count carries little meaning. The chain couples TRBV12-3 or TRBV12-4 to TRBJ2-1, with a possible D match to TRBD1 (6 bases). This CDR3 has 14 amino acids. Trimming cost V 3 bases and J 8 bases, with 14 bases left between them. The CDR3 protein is CASSFWGPVDEQFF. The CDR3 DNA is TGTGCCAGCAGTTTCTGGGGGCCGGTAGATGAGCAGTTCTTC.

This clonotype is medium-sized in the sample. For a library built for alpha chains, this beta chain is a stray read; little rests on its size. The CDR3 protein is CASSATRNSYEQYF. The CDR3 DNA reads as TGTGCCAGCAGTGCCACCCGGAACTCCTACGAGCAGTACTTC. The chain recombines TRBV2 with TRBJ2-7; D not certain. V was clipped by 4 bases and J by 0 bases, with 10 bases between them. The CDR3 is 14 residues long. Germline loops: CDR1 SNHLY, CDR2 FYNNEI.

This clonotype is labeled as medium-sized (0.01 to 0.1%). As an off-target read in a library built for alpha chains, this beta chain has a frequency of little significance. CDR3 nucleotide sequence: TGTGCCATCAGTCCAGCGGGAGTCTCCTACAATGAGCAGTTCTTC. Encoded protein: CAISPAGVSYNEQFF. V is TRBV10-3 and J is TRBJ2-1; 8 bases map to TRBD2. The CDR3 loop spans 15 amino acids. Trimming took 5 bases from V and 0 from J; bases not matched to a gene: 3. Germline V gene lookup returns CDR1 ENHRY and CDR2 SYGVKD.

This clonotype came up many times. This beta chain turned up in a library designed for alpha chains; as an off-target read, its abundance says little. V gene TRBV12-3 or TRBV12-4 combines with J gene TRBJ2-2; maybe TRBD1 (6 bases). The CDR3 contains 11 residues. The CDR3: CASGDTGELFF. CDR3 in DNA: TGTGCATCAGGGGACACCGGGGAGCTGTTTTTT.

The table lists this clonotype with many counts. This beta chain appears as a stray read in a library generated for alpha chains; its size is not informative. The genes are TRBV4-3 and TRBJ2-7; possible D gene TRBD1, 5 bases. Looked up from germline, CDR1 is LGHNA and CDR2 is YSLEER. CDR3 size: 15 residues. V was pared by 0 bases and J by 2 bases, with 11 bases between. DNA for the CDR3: TGCGCCAGCAGCCAAGATCCGACAGCCACCTACGAGCAGTACTTC. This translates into CASSQDPTATYEQYF.

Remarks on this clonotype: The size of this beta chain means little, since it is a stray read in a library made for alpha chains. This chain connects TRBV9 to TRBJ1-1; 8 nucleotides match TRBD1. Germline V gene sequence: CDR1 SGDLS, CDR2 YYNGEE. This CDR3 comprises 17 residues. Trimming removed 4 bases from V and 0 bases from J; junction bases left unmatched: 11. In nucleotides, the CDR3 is TGTGCCAGCAGCCCCCACCGGAACAGGGGGGTGAACACTGAAGCTTTCTTT. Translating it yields CASSPHRNRGVNTEAFF.

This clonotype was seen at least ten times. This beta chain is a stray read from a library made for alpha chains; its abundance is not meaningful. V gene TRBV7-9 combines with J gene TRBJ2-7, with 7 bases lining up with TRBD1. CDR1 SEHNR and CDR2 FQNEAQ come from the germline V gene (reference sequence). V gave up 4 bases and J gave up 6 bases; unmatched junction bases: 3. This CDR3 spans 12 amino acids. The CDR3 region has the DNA TGTGCCAGCAGCTCCCGGGACAGCGAGCAGTACTTC. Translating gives CASSSRDSEQYF.

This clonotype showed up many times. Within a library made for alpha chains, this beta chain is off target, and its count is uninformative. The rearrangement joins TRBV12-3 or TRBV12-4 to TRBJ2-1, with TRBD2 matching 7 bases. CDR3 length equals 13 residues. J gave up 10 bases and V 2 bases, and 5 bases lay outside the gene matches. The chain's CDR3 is CASSLLLTSEQFF. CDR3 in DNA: TGTGCCAGCAGTTTACTCCTGACTAGCGAGCAGTTCTTC.

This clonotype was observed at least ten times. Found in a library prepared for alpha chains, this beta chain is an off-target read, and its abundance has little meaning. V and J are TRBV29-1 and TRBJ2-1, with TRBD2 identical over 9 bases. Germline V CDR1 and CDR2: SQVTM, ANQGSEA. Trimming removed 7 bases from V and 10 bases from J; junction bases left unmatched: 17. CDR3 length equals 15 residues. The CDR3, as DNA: TGCAGCGCCGGTATGGCGGGAGGGTTTTTTGACGAGCAGTTCTTC. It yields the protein CSAGMAGGFFDEQFF.

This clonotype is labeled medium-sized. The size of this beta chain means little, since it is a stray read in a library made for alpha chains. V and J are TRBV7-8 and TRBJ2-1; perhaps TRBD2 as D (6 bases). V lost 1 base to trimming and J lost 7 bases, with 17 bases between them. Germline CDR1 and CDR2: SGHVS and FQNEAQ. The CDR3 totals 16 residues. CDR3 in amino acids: CASSLGYPRGLNEQFF. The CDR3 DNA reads TGTGCCAGCAGCTTAGGGTACCCGCGGGGTCTAAATGAGCAGTTCTTC.

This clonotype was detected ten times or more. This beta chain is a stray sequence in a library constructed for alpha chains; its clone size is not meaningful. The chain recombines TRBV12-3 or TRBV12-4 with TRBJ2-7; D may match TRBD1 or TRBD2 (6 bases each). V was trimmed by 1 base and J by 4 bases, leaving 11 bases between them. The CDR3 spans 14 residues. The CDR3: CASSLEGGTYEQYF. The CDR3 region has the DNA TGTGCCAGCAGTTTAGAGGGGGGAACATACGAGCAGTACTTC.

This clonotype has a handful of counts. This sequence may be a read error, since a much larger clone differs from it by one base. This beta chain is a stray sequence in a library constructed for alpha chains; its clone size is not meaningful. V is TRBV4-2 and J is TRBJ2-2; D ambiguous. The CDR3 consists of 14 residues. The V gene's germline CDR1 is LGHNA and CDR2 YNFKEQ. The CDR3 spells CVSSQDPNTGELFF. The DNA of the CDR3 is TGTGTCAGCAGCCAAGACCCGAACACCGGGGAGCTGTTTTTT.

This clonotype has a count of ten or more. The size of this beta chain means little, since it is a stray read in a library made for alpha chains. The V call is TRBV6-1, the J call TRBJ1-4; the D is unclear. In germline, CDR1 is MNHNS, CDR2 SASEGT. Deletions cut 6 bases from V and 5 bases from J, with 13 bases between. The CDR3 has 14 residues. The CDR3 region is CASSLHSSNEKLFF. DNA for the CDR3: TGTGCCAGCAGCCTGCACAGCTCAAATGAAAAACTGTTTTTT.

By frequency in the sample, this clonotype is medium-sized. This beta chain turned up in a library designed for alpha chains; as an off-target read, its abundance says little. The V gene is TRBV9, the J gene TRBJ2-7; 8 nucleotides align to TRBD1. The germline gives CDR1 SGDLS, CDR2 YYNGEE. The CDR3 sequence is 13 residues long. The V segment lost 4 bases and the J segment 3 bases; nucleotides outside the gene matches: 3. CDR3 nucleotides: TGTGCCAGCAGCTCGACAGGGGACTACGAGCAGTACTTC. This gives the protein CASSSTGDYEQYF.

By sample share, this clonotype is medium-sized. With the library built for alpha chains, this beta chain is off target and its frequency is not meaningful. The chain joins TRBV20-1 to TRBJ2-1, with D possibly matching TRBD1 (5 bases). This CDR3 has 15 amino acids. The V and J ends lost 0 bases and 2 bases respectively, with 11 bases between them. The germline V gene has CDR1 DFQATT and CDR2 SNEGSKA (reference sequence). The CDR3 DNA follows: TGCAGTGCTAGAGATTCTGAAGGGGCCTACAATGAGCAGTTCTTC. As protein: CSARDSEGAYNEQFF.

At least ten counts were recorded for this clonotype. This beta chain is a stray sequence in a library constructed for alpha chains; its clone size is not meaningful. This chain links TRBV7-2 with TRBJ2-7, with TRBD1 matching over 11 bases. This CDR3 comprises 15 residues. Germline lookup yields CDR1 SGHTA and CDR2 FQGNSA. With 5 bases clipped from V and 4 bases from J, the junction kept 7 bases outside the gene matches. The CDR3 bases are TGTGCCAGCAGCGTCTCGGGACAGGGGGTATACGAGCAGTACTTC. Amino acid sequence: CASSVSGQGVYEQYF.

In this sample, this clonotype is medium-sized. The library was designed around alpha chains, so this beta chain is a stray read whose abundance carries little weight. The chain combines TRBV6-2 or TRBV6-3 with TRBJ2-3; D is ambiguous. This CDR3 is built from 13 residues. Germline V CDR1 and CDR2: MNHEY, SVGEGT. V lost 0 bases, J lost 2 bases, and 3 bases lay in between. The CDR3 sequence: CASSYSLTDTQYF. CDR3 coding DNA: TGTGCCAGCAGTTACTCTCTCACAGATACGCAGTATTTT.

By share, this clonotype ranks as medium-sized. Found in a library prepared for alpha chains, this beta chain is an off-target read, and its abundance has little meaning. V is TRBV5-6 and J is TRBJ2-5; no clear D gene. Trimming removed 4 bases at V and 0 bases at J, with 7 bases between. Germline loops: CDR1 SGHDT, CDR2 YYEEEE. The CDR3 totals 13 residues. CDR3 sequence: CASSGPNQETQYF. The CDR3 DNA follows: TGTGCCAGCAGCGGACCGAACCAAGAGACCCAGTACTTC. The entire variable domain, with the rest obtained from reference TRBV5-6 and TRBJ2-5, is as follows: DAGVTQSPTHLIKTRGQQVTLRCSPKSGHDTVSWYQQALGQGPQFIFQYYEEEERQRGNFPDRFSGHQFPNYSSELNVNALLLGDSALYLCASSGPNQETQYFGPGTRLLVL.

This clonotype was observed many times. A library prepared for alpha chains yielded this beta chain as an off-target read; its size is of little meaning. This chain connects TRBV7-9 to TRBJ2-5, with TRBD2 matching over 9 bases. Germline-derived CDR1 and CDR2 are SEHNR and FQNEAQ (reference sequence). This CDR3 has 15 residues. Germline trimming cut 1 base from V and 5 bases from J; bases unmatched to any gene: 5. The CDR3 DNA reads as TGTGCCAGCAGCTTAGTGCGGGGGGGCCGTGAGACCCAGTACTTC. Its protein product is CASSLVRGGRETQYF.

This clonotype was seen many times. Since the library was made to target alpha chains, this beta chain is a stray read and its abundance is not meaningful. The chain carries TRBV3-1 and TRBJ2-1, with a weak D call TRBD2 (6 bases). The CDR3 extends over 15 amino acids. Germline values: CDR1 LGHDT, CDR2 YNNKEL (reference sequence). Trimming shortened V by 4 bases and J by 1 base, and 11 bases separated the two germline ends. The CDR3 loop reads CASSPREASYNEQFF. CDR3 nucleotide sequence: TGTGCCAGCAGCCCTAGGGAGGCATCCTACAATGAGCAGTTCTTC.

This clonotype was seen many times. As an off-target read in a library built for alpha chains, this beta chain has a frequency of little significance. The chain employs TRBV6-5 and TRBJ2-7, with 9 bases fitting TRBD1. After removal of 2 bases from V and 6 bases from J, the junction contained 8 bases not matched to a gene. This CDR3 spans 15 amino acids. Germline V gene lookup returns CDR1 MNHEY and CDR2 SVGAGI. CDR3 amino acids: CASSYTQTTGGEQYF. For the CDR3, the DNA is TGTGCCAGCAGTTACACCCAAACGACAGGGGGCGAGCAGTACTTC.

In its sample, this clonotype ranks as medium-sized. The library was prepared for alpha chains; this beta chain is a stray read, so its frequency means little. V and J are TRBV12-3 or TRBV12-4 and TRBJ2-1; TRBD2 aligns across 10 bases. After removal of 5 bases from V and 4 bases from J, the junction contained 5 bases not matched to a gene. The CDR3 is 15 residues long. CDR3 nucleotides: TGTGCCAGCAGTGAACTAGCGGGGCCTTACAATGAGCAGTTCTTC. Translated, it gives CASSELAGPYNEQFF.